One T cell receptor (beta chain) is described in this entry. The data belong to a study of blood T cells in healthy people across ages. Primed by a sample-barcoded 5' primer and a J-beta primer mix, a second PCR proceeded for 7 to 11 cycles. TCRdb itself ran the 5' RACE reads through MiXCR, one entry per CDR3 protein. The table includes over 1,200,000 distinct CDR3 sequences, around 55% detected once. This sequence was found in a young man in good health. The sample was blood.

This CDR3 is CASSPSTGAFF. CDR3 nucleotides: TGTGCCAGCAGCCCCTCGACCGGAGCTTTCTTT. The rearrangement uses TRBV6-2 or TRBV6-3 and TRBJ1-1; D unresolved. Germline V gene sequence: CDR1 MNHEY, CDR2 SVGEGT. The CDR3 runs to 11 residues. V was shortened by 6 bases and J by 10 bases, with 12 bases between the two germline ends.